This TCR beta chain came from a study of PD-1 blockade in classical Hodgkin lymphoma. Broader study findings: Patients with an early start, nivolumab under 1 year after ASCT, were excluded. For complete responders, baseline diversity was comparable to that of newly diagnosed patients.

Sequenced by immunoSEQ multiplex PCR; TCRdb stores in-frame clones only, minus some. The sample has 90,000 to 140,000 clones, more than 70% seen once; the top ten hold 15% to 20%. Comments on this clone: Its antigen is still unknown.

Time point here: cycle 4 day 1 (C4D1), after less than seven weeks of nivolumab. The patients all showed relapse after autologous stem cell transplantation, while their brentuximab vedotin exposure varied. This TCR was recovered from a human donor with classical Hodgkin lymphoma. This sample comprised peripheral blood mononuclear cells (PBMCs), obtained before the fourth cycle of nivolumab.

For the CDR3, the DNA is TGCGCCAGCAGCTTTAACATTGAGCAAGAGACCCAGTACTTC. Translated: CASSFNIEQETQYF. The rearrangement links TRBV5-1 to TRBJ2-5; D uncertain. Trimming stripped 2 bases from V and 2 bases from J, with 10 bases between. Germline CDR1 reads SGHRS; CDR2 reads YFSETQ. There are 14 residues in the CDR3.